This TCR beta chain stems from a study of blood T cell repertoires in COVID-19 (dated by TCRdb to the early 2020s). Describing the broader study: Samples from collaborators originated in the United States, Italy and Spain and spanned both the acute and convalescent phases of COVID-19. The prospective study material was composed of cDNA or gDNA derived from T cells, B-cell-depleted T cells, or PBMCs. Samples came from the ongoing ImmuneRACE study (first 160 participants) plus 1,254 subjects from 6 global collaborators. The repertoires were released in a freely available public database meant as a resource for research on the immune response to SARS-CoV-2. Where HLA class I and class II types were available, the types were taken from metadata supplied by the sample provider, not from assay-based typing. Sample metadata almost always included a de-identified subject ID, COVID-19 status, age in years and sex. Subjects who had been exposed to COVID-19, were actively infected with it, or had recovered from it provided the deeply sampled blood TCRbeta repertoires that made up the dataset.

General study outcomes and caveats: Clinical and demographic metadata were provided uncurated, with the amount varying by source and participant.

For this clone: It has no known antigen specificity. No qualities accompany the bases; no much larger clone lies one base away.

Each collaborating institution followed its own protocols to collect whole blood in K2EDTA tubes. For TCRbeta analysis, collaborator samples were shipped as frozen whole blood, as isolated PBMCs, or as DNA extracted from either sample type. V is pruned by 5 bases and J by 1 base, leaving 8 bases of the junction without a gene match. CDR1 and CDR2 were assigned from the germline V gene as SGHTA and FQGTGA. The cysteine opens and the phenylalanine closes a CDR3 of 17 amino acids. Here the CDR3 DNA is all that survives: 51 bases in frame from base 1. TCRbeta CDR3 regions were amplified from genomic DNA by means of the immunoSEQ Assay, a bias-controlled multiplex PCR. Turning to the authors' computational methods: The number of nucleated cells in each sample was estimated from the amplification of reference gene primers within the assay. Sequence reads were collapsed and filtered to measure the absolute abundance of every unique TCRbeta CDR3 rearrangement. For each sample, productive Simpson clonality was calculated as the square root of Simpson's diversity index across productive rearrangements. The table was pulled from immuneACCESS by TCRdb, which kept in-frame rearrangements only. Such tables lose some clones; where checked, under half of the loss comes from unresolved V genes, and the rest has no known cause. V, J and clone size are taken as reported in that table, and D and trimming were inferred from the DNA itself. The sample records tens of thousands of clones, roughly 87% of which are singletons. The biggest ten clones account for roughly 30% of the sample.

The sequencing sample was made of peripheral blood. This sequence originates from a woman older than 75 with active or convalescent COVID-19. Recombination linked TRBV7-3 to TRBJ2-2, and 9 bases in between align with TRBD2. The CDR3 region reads CASSRSGTSLNTGELFF. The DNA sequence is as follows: TGTGCCAGCAGCCGCTCCGGGACTAGCTTGAACACCGGGGAGCTGTTTTTT.